The 20 T cell receptor beta chains listed next were all sequenced from one sample in a study of CD8 T cells in ankylosing spondylitis. In TCRdb, the 5' RACE reads were re-called with MiXCR into one record per CDR3 protein. The table lists 200,000 or so distinct CDR3 sequences, over 15% of them singletons. The sample taken for sequencing was blood, either unsorted or a sorted T cell fraction (not recorded which). These receptors all come from a male donor aged 10 to 30 with ankylosing spondylitis or in good health (not recorded which).

A single count supports this clonotype. The genes are TRBV30 and TRBJ2-1, with 12 positions matching TRBD2. The germline CDR1 and CDR2 sequences are GTSNPN and SVGIG (reference sequence). The CDR3 extends over 14 amino acids. Germline trimming cut 4 bases from V and 6 bases from J; bases unmatched to any gene: 4. CDR3 DNA sequence: TGTGCCTGGACAGCTAGCGGGAGGGTCAATGAGCAGTTCTTC. Translating it yields CAWTASGRVNEQFF.

This clonotype was picked up a small number of times. The chain has TRBV29-1 and TRBJ2-5; no clear D. Germline V gene data show CDR1 as SQVTM and CDR2 as ANQGSEA. CDR3 length: 13 residues. V gave up 5 bases and J gave up 0 bases, with 10 bases separating them. The CDR3 coding sequence is TGCAGCGTTACCGCGAGTAACCAAGAGACCCAGTACTTC. Its protein product is CSVTASNQETQYF.

This clonotype was found many times. The chain carries TRBV7-7 and TRBJ2-2, with 13 bases fitting TRBD2. The junction had 7 bases not matched to a gene; V was cut back by 0 bases and J by 3 bases. Germline V lookup: CDR1 SSHAT, CDR2 FNYEAQ (reference sequence). The CDR3 is made up of 19 amino acids. DNA of the CDR3: TGTGCCAGCAGCTTAGCCCTGACTAGCGGGAGGTCATACACCGGGGAGCTGTTTTTT. Its translation is CASSLALTSGRSYTGELFF. Complete variable domain (other parts from reference TRBV7-7 and TRBJ2-2): GAGVSQSPRYKVTKRGQDVTLRCDPISSHATLYWYQQALGQGPEFLTYFNYEAQPDKSGLPSDRFSAERPEGSISTLTIQRTEQRDSAMYRCASSLALTSGRSYTGELFFGEGSRLTVL.

The chain joins TRBV29-1 to TRBJ2-5, with a weak D call TRBD1 (6 bases). Trimming cost V 6 bases and J 2 bases, with 16 bases left between them. CDR3 size: 14 residues. The germline V gene has CDR1 SQVTM and CDR2 ANQGSEA. This CDR3 is CSVGFGRGQETQYF. CDR3 nucleotides: TGCAGCGTCGGGTTTGGCAGGGGACAAGAGACCCAGTACTTC.

This clonotype was seen many times. The genes are TRBV12-3 or TRBV12-4 and TRBJ1-2, with 9 bases aligning to TRBD1. V lost 3 bases to trimming and J lost 6 bases; unmatched junction nucleotides: 8. The CDR3 spans 15 residues. CDR3 coding DNA: TGTGCCAGCAGTTTCGGGACAGGGTTGCTGAATGGCTACACCTTC. Protein sequence: CASSFGTGLLNGYTF.

This clonotype was detected once. CDR3 loop: CSARRLDSYNEQFF. The CDR3 region has the DNA TGCAGTGCTAGACGGCTAGACTCCTACAATGAGCAGTTCTTC. The chain recombines TRBV20-1 with TRBJ2-1; no clear D. Deletions cut 2 bases from V and 0 bases from J, with 8 bases between. Germline CDR1 reads DFQATT; CDR2 reads SNEGSKA (reference sequence). The CDR3 covers 14 residues.

This clonotype showed up many times. The V gene is TRBV11-1, the J gene TRBJ1-5; a possible D gene is TRBD1 (6 bases). Trimming removed 2 bases from V and 4 bases from J, with 12 bases in between. The CDR3 runs to 15 residues. CDR1 is SGHAT, CDR2 FQDESV, per germline (reference sequence). The CDR3 DNA sequence: TGTGCCAGCAGCTTATCCGGGGGCGAGAATCAGCCCCAGCATTTT. Its translation is CASSLSGGENQPQHF.

This clonotype was seen at least ten times. The chain uses TRBV15 and TRBJ1-2, with 8 bases aligning to TRBD1. This CDR3 contains 14 residues. Germline V CDR1 and CDR2: LNHNV, YYDKDF (reference sequence). V shed 5 bases, J shed 7 bases, and the junction held 9 bases outside the gene matches. CDR3 sequence: CATSHPDRGRGYTF. CDR3 DNA: TGTGCCACCAGCCACCCTGACAGGGGCCGTGGCTACACCTTC.

There are many counts of this clonotype. The chain joins TRBV6-6 to TRBJ2-1; TRBD2 matches at 15 bases. The CDR3 has 14 residues. V shed 2 bases, J shed 16 bases, and the junction held 6 bases outside the gene matches. Germline CDR1 and CDR2: MNHNY and SVGAGI (reference sequence). DNA for the CDR3: TGTGCCAGCAGTTACCACGGGACTAGCGGGAGGCCTTTCTTC. It specifies CASSYHGTSGRPFF.

This clonotype has a count of ten or more. V usage is TRBV7-9 and J usage is TRBJ2-1; D is undetermined. Trimming removed 5 bases from V and 10 bases from J, with 9 bases in between. The CDR3 consists of 11 residues. Germline V CDR1 and CDR2: SEHNR, FQNEAQ (reference sequence). For the CDR3, the DNA is TGTGCCAGCAGCCCCTCAGCGGAGCAGTTCTTC. Translating it yields CASSPSAEQFF.

The rearrangement joins TRBV18 to TRBJ2-1; D remains ambiguous. Deletions cut 3 bases from V and 6 bases from J, with 9 bases between. The germline V gene encodes CDR1 KGHSH and CDR2 LQKENI. This CDR3 comprises 13 residues. The CDR3 here is CASSPTALNEQFF. DNA of the CDR3: TGTGCCAGCTCACCCACAGCACTCAATGAGCAGTTCTTC.

This clonotype showed up many times. The chain is built from TRBV7-8 and TRBJ2-7, with 7 positions matching TRBD1. The CDR3 is 15 amino acids. The junction had 7 bases not matched to a gene; V was cut back by 5 bases and J by 0 bases. CDR1 is SGHVS and CDR2 is FQNEAQ in the germline V gene. CDR3 DNA sequence: TGTGCCAGCAGCCTCCGGGACAGTGCCTCCTACGAGCAGTACGTC. Translating it yields CASSLRDSASYEQYV.

This clonotype was found many times. The rearrangement uses TRBV30 and TRBJ2-7, with D possibly being TRBD1 (6 bases). The CDR3 contains 13 residues. V lost 0 bases and J lost 6, with 12 bases in between. Per the germline V gene, CDR1 is GTSNPN and CDR2 is SVGIG (reference sequence). The CDR3 nucleotides read TGTGCCTGGAGTGTAAACAGGGCAGGCGAGCAGTACGTC. It yields the protein CAWSVNRAGEQYV.

This clonotype has ten or more counts. CDR3 sequence (DNA): TGTGCCAGCAGCCCGACAGGGTCCAATCAGCCCCAGCATTTT. It is translated as CASSPTGSNQPQHF. This chain joins TRBV11-2 and TRBJ1-5; 7 nucleotides match TRBD1. The germline CDR1 and CDR2 sequences are SGHAT and FQNNGV. The CDR3 is 14 amino acids. V shed 5 bases, J shed 3 bases, and the junction held 4 bases outside the gene matches.

This clonotype was detected many times. The chain is built from TRBV12-3 or TRBV12-4 and TRBJ2-7; D not certain. The CDR3 covers 13 residues. Trimming took 1 base from V and 1 from J, leaving 5 bases between them. CDR3 loop: CASSLDVSYEQYV. The CDR3 bases are TGTGCCAGCAGTTTAGATGTTTCCTACGAGCAGTACGTC.

This clonotype was found many times. The chain has TRBV29-1 and TRBJ1-1; the D gene is possibly TRBD1 (5 bases). Per the germline V gene, CDR1 is SQVTM and CDR2 is ANQGSEA. CDR3 length: 13 amino acids. Between the trimmed V and J ends, which lost 1 base and 1 base, there was a span of 7 bases. The CDR3 is CSVEVGGNTEAFF. The CDR3 nucleotides read TGCAGCGTTGAAGTGGGGGGGAACACTGAAGCTTTCTTT.

This clonotype was seen at least ten times. This chain links TRBV12-5 with TRBJ1-2; TRBD1 agrees at 7 bases. The CDR3 is 13 residues long. Trimming cost V 5 bases and J 9 bases; bases outside gene matches: 9. Germline loops: CDR1 LGHNT, CDR2 FRNRAP. CDR3: CASGPGQAKSYTF. The CDR3 DNA is TGTGCTAGTGGTCCTGGACAGGCTAAGAGCTACACCTTC. Complete variable domain (other parts from reference TRBV12-5 and TRBJ1-2): DARVTQTPRHKVTEMGQEVTMRCQPILGHNTVFWYRQTMMQGLELLAYFRNRAPLDDSGMPKDRFSAEMPDATLATLKIQPSEPRDSAVYFCASGPGQAKSYTFGSGTRLTVV.

This clonotype has ten or more counts. The chain employs TRBV29-1 and TRBJ2-1; D not resolved. This CDR3 has 13 residues. Germline CDR1 is SQVTM and CDR2 is ANQGSEA. V lost 6 bases, J lost 5 bases, and 14 bases lay in between. The CDR3, as DNA: TGCAGCGTAAGAGGAGAGAGGCACAATGAGCAGTTCTTC. Encoded protein: CSVRGERHNEQFF.

This clonotype came up many times. The rearrangement uses TRBV7-9 and TRBJ1-1; 7 bases are shared with TRBD1. Germline V gives CDR1 SEHNR, CDR2 FQNEAQ (reference sequence). There are 12 residues in the CDR3. The V gene end was trimmed by 8 bases and the J gene end by 5 bases; junction bases not matched to a gene: 5. The CDR3 sequence is CASHRGGTEAFF. DNA for the CDR3: TGTGCCAGCCACAGGGGAGGGACTGAAGCTTTCTTT. Looking up the rest from reference TRBV7-9 and TRBJ1-1 gives the full variable domain: DTGVSQNPRHKITKRGQNVTFRCDPISEHNRLYWYRQTLGQGPEFLTYFQNEAQLEKSRLLSDRFSAERPKGSFSTLEIQRTEQGDSAMYLCASHRGGTEAFFGQGTRLTVV.

This clonotype has ten or more counts. V gene TRBV4-2 combines with J gene TRBJ2-5, with D tentatively TRBD1 or TRBD2 (6 bases each). Germline lookup yields CDR1 LGHNA and CDR2 YNFKEQ. V was trimmed by 3 bases and J by 5 bases, leaving 16 bases between them. This CDR3 spans 15 amino acids. CDR3 DNA sequence: TGTGCCAGCAGCCAGTGGGGGGACATCGGGGAGACCCAGTACTTC. Translated, it gives CASSQWGDIGETQYF.